This TCR beta chain was retrieved from a study of T cells expressing NK-cell markers. The CDR3 is made up of 14 amino acids. Looked up from germline, CDR1 is MRHNA and CDR2 is SNTAGT. A 5'RACE template switching approach incorporating UMIs was used to make TCR beta cDNA. TCRdb re-called the 5' RACE reads and gives one entry per CDR3 protein, without DNA. The repertoire table contains over 150,000 distinct CDR3 sequences. The TCR sequence derives from a woman in her forties or fifties in good health. The chain carries TRBV6-4 and TRBJ2-4; TCRdb lists TRBD1, though no DNA is available to test this call. Material for sequencing was blood T cells: a sorted CD56 or NKG2C T cell subset, CD4+ or CD8+ T cells, or bulk PBMC T cells (not recorded which). The CDR3 is CASSDSAGSDIQYF.